This is a list of T cell receptor beta chains from one sample in a study of T-cell reconstitution after alpha-beta-depleted transplantation in children. MiXCR, run by TCRdb on the PCR reads, gives a single entry per CDR3 protein. The sample records about 580,000 distinct CDR3 sequences, 23% being singletons. The sample here was PBMCs, mostly from graft donor cells, taken 360 days after TCRalphabeta/CD19-depleted stem cell transplant. The receptor set was obtained from a boy younger than two who had a stem cell transplant for acute myeloid leukemia, so the T cells may come from the graft donor. The CDR3 runs from the conserved cysteine through the conserved F or W. D genes are given only for firm matches. Size is stated for part of the rows, as once, few or many counts, or as a class when the clone is expanded.

J gene: TRBJ2-3
clone size: many
V gene: TRBV12-3/TRBV12-4
D gene: TRBD1
CDR3 protein: CASGTGGPTTDTQYF
CDR3 DNA: TGTGCCAGCGGGACAGGGGGCCCTACCACAGATACGCAGTATTTT

J gene: TRBJ2-1
clone size: many
V gene: TRBV2
D gene: NA
CDR3 protein: CATLNDGPYNEQFF
CDR3 DNA: TGTGCCACCTTAAACGACGGTCCCTACAATGAGCAGTTCTTC

J gene: TRBJ1-5
clone size: NA
V gene: TRBV4-3
D gene: NA
CDR3 protein: CASSPFPNQPQHF
CDR3 DNA: TGCGCCAGCAGCCCGTTCCCCAATCAGCCCCAGCATTTT

J gene: TRBJ2-3
clone size: many
V gene: TRBV5-4
D gene: NA
CDR3 protein: CASSLQSDTDTQYF
CDR3 DNA: TGTGCCAGCAGCTTACAGTCCGACACAGATACGCAGTATTTT

J gene: TRBJ1-2
clone size: NA
V gene: TRBV15
D gene: NA
CDR3 protein: CATSSTHPRANYGYTF
CDR3 DNA: TGTGCCACCAGCTCTACTCACCCGCGGGCTAACTATGGCTACACCTTC

J gene: TRBJ2-3
clone size: many
V gene: TRBV6-1
D gene: TRBD2
CDR3 protein: CASSPGVAGVLFTDTQYF
CDR3 DNA: TGTGCCAGCAGCCCTGGGGTAGCGGGGGTCCTATTCACAGATACGCAGTATTTT

J gene: TRBJ2-7
clone size: NA
V gene: TRBV4-2
D gene: NA
CDR3 protein: CASSSQGEAYEQYF
CDR3 DNA: TGTGCCAGCAGCTCCCAGGGTGAAGCGTACGAGCAGTACTTC

J gene: TRBJ2-2
clone size: NA
V gene: TRBV19
D gene: NA
CDR3 protein: CASSSRHGELFF
CDR3 DNA: TGTGCCAGTAGTAGCAGGCACGGGGAGCTGTTTTTT

J gene: TRBJ2-1
clone size: many
V gene: TRBV5-1
D gene: NA
CDR3 protein: CASSVHYNEQFF
CDR3 DNA: TGCGCCAGCAGCGTTCATTACAATGAGCAGTTCTTC

J gene: TRBJ2-3
clone size: NA
V gene: TRBV29-1
D gene: NA
CDR3 protein: CSVDRDTQYF
CDR3 DNA: TGCAGCGTTGACAGGGATACGCAGTATTTT

J gene: TRBJ2-7
clone size: NA
V gene: TRBV7-2
D gene: TRBD1
CDR3 protein: CASSSGQGYYEQYF
CDR3 DNA: TGTGCCAGCAGCTCCGGACAGGGATACTACGAGCAGTACTTC

J gene: TRBJ2-7
clone size: many
V gene: TRBV25-1
D gene: NA
CDR3 protein: CASSELSQGMGSYEQYF
CDR3 DNA: TGTGCCAGCAGTGAATTGTCTCAGGGGATGGGGTCCTACGAGCAGTACTTC

J gene: TRBJ1-6
clone size: NA
V gene: TRBV27
D gene: TRBD1
CDR3 protein: CASRPGQQNSPLHF
CDR3 DNA: TGTGCCAGCAGGCCGGGACAGCAAAATTCACCCCTCCACTTT

J gene: TRBJ1-1
clone size: few
V gene: TRBV5-1
D gene: NA
CDR3 protein: CATQGQPLDSEAFF
CDR3 DNA: TGCGCCACCCAGGGACAACCTTTGGACTCTGAAGCTTTCTTT

J gene: TRBJ1-1
clone size: NA
V gene: TRBV15
D gene: NA
CDR3 protein: CATSRRGGDLEAFF
CDR3 DNA: TGTGCCACCAGCAGGCGGGGAGGGGACCTTGAAGCTTTCTTT

J gene: TRBJ1-2
clone size: few
V gene: TRBV5-1
D gene: TRBD1
CDR3 protein: CASSSRGVANYGYTF
CDR3 DNA: TGCGCCAGCAGTTCCAGGGGGGTGGCTAACTATGGCTACACCTTC

J gene: TRBJ1-5
clone size: many
V gene: TRBV12-3/TRBV12-4
D gene: TRBD1
CDR3 protein: CASSSQGAGQPQHF
CDR3 DNA: TGTGCCAGCAGCTCACAGGGGGCCGGACAGCCCCAGCATTTT

J gene: TRBJ1-3
clone size: many
V gene: TRBV9
D gene: NA
CDR3 protein: CASSAQGDSGNTIYF
CDR3 DNA: TGTGCCAGCAGTGCCCAGGGAGACTCTGGAAACACCATATATTTT

J gene: TRBJ2-1
clone size: NA
V gene: TRBV20-1
D gene: NA
CDR3 protein: CSAIKPGAVNEQFF
CDR3 DNA: TGCAGTGCTATTAAACCGGGGGCGGTCAATGAGCAGTTCTTC

J gene: TRBJ2-7
clone size: NA
V gene: TRBV12-3/TRBV12-4
D gene: NA
CDR3 protein: CASSSSGSYEQYF
CDR3 DNA: TGTGCCAGCAGTTCCTCCGGGAGCTACGAGCAGTACTTC

J gene: TRBJ2-3
clone size: many
V gene: TRBV7-2
D gene: TRBD2
CDR3 protein: CASSFWAGGTDTQYF
CDR3 DNA: TGTGCCAGCAGCTTCTGGGCGGGGGGGACAGATACGCAGTATTTT

J gene: TRBJ1-6
clone size: NA
V gene: TRBV10-2
D gene: TRBD1
CDR3 protein: CASSVKYGTGGSPLHF
CDR3 DNA: TGCGCCAGCAGTGTGAAATACGGGACAGGGGGATCACCCCTCCACTTT

J gene: TRBJ2-2
clone size: few
V gene: TRBV7-9
D gene: NA
CDR3 protein: CASSFSEVSANTGELFF
CDR3 DNA: TGTGCCAGCAGCTTTTCCGAGGTTTCTGCGAACACCGGGGAGCTGTTTTTT

J gene: TRBJ2-7
clone size: NA
V gene: TRBV24-1
D gene: NA
CDR3 protein: CATSDSSLWYF
CDR3 DNA: TGTGCCACCAGTGACAGCTCCCTATGGTACTTC

J gene: TRBJ2-1
clone size: NA
V gene: TRBV6-2/TRBV6-3
D gene: TRBD2
CDR3 protein: CASSYPRTSARDPSYNEQFF
CDR3 DNA: TGTGCCAGCAGTTACCCGCGGACTAGCGCCAGAGACCCATCCTACAATGAGCAGTTCTTC

J gene: TRBJ2-7
clone size: NA
V gene: TRBV11-1
D gene: NA
CDR3 protein: CASSLYSGTKSSYEQYF
CDR3 DNA: TGTGCCAGCAGCTTGTACTCCGGGACAAAGAGCTCCTACGAGCAGTACTTC

J gene: TRBJ1-1
clone size: NA
V gene: TRBV6-1
D gene: NA
CDR3 protein: CASSTNVPNTEAFF
CDR3 DNA: TGTGCCAGCAGTACAAACGTCCCGAACACTGAAGCTTTCTTT

J gene: TRBJ1-1
clone size: few
V gene: TRBV4-1
D gene: TRBD1
CDR3 protein: CASSQDGAGGSWALGTEAFF
CDR3 DNA: TGCGCCAGCAGCCAAGATGGGGCAGGGGGCAGTTGGGCTCTAGGCACTGAAGCTTTCTTT

J gene: TRBJ2-1
clone size: few
V gene: TRBV5-1
D gene: NA
CDR3 protein: CASSLAQQSSYNEQFF
CDR3 DNA: TGCGCCAGCAGCTTGGCCCAACAGAGCTCCTACAATGAGCAGTTCTTC

J gene: TRBJ2-1
clone size: NA
V gene: TRBV10-3
D gene: NA
CDR3 protein: CAISESGVPLSSYNEQFF
CDR3 DNA: TGTGCCATCAGTGAGTCCGGTGTACCCTTAAGCTCCTACAATGAGCAGTTCTTC

J gene: TRBJ1-1
clone size: NA
V gene: TRBV27
D gene: TRBD1
CDR3 protein: CASSYQGGDTEAFF
CDR3 DNA: TGTGCCAGCAGTTACCAGGGGGGGGACACTGAAGCTTTCTTT

J gene: TRBJ2-2
clone size: NA
V gene: TRBV7-7
D gene: NA
CDR3 protein: CASSPAGTGELFF
CDR3 DNA: TGTGCCAGCAGCCCTGCGGGCACCGGGGAGCTGTTTTTT